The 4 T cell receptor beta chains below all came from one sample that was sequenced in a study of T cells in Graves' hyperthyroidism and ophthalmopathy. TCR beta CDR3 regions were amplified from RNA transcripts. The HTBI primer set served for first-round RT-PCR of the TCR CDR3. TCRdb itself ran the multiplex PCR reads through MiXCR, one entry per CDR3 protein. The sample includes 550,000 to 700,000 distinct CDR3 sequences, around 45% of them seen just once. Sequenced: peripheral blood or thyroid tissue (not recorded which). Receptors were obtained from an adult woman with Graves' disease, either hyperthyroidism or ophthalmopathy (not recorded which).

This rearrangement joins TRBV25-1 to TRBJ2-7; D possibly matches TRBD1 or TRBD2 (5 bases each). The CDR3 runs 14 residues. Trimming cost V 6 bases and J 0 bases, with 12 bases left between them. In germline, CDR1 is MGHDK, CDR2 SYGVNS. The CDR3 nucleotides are TGTGCCAGCAGCTTAATCGGGGCCTCCTACGAGCAGTACTTC. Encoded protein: CASSLIGASYEQYF.

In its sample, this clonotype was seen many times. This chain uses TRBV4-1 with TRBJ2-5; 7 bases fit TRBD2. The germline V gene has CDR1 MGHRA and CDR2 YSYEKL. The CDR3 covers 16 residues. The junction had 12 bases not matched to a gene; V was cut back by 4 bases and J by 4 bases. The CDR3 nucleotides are TGCGCCAGCAGCCTTTTTGGCGGCGGGGGAGGAGAGACCCAGTACTTC. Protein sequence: CASSLFGGGGGETQYF.

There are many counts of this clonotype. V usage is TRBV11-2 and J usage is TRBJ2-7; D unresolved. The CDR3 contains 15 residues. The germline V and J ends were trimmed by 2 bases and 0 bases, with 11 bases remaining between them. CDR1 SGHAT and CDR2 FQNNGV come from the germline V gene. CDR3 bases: TGTGCCAGCAGCTTATTCCTGGGCAACTCCTACGAGCAGTACTTC. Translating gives CASSLFLGNSYEQYF. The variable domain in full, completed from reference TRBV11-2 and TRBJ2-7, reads EAGVAQSPRYKIIEKRQSVAFWCNPISGHATLYWYQQILGQGPKLLIQFQNNGVVDDSQLPKDRFSAERLKGVDSTLKIQPAKLEDSAVYLCASSLFLGNSYEQYFGPGTRLTVT.

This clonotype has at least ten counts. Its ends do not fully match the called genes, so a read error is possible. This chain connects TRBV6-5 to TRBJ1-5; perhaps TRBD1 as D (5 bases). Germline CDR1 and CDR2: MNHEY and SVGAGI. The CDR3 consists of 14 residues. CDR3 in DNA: TGTGCCAGCAGTCACGACAGCTTAAATCGGCCCCAGCATTTT. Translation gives CASSHDSLNRPQHF.